The 5 T cell receptor beta chains given below trace back to one sample, sequenced in a study of cytotoxic CD8 clonotypes in ibrutinib-treated CLL. Data came from immunoSEQ multiplex PCR; TCRdb stores just in-frame clones and leaves some out. The sample yields fewer than 90,000 clones, 70% to 90% seen once. The sequenced sample was PBMCs, obtained before ibrutinib treatment. The receptors originated from a human donor with chronic lymphocytic leukemia.

The rearrangement joins TRBV5-1 to TRBJ2-2, with D uncertain. CDR1 is SGHRS and CDR2 is YFSETQ in the germline V gene. V lost 7 bases and J lost 1, with 8 bases in between. There are 13 residues in the CDR3. In DNA form, the CDR3 reads TGCGCCAGCTCCGATGGGAACACCGGGGAGCTGTTTTTT. Translated, it gives CASSDGNTGELFF.

Only one count was recorded for this clone. The chain links TRBV6-5 to TRBJ1-1; no firm D call. The CDR3 loop spans 13 amino acids. The germline gives CDR1 MNHEY, CDR2 SVGAGI. The V end was cut by 7 bases, the J end by 0 bases, with 9 bases between. The CDR3 region has the DNA TGTGCCAGCAAAAAAGGGATGAACACTGAAGCTTTCTTT. Its translation is CASKKGMNTEAFF.

The V and J genes are TRBV2 and TRBJ2-2, with TRBD2 matching over 8 bases. The V segment lost 6 bases and the J segment 2 bases; nucleotides outside the gene matches: 8. The CDR3 has 16 amino acids. CDR1 and CDR2 from the germline V gene are SNHLY and FYNNEI. In DNA, the CDR3 is TGTGCCAGCAGCACTAGCGGAGTACTTAACACCGGGGAGCTGTTTTTT. Its protein is CASSTSGVLNTGELFF.

The V gene is TRBV30, the J gene TRBJ1-1; perhaps TRBD1 as D (5 bases). Germline CDR1 and CDR2: GTSNPN and SVGIG (reference sequence). This CDR3 comprises 13 residues. V lost 2 bases and J lost 1, with 8 bases in between. The CDR3 nucleotides read TGTGCCTGGAGTACGACAGAGAACACTGAAGCTTTCTTT. Residues: CAWSTTENTEAFF.

The chain joins TRBV10-3 to TRBJ2-2; 11 nucleotides line up with TRBD1. V dropped 8 bases and J dropped 1; count of bases not matched to a gene: 9. This CDR3 has 17 amino acids. CDR1 is ENHRY, CDR2 SYGVKD, per germline. The CDR3 DNA follows: TGTGCCATCCCCCGAGGGACAGGGGGAGTGAACACCGGGGAGCTGTTTTTT. This encodes CAIPRGTGGVNTGELFF.